This T cell receptor (beta chain) was observed in a study of T cells in Graves' hyperthyroidism and ophthalmopathy. V lost 6 bases and J lost 0; bases outside the gene matches: 7. This CDR3 is built from 15 residues. Per germline, CDR1 KGHSH and CDR2 LQKENI. This clonotype was seen repeatedly, ten times or more. Template material for amplifying TCR beta CDR3 regions consisted of RNA transcripts. The study used the HTBI primer set for a first-round RT-PCR of the TCR CDR3. TCRdb independently ran MiXCR on the multiplex PCR reads; one entry per CDR3 protein. Of roughly 530,000 distinct CDR3 sequences in the sample, more than 15% were seen once.

The chain is built from TRBV18 and TRBJ1-2; the match to TRBD1 covers 7 bases. The TCR originated in a woman younger than 30 with Graves' ophthalmopathy. The sequenced sample consisted of blood. CDR3 residues: CASSSGQNSNYGYTF. CDR3 sequence (DNA): TGTGCCAGCTCCTCGGGACAGAACTCTAACTATGGCTACACCTTC.